These 8 T cell receptor beta chains share one sample of origin, sequenced in a study of blood T cell repertoires in COVID-19. The repertoire was sequenced with immunoSEQ multiplex PCR; TCRdb's copy has only in-frame clones and lacks some. The table has hundreds of thousands of clones, 87% seen once; the top ten hold under 4%. The sequencing input was peripheral blood. These receptors were obtained from a man aged 18 to 30 with active or convalescent COVID-19.

Only one count was recorded for this clone. The V gene is TRBV7-9, the J gene TRBJ1-3; D remains unclear. Germline V gives CDR1 SEHNR, CDR2 FQNEAQ (reference sequence). CDR3 size: 11 residues. Deletions cut 7 bases from V and 10 bases from J, with 11 bases between. This CDR3 reads CASTRGETIYF. The CDR3 region has the DNA TGTGCCAGCACCCGGGGTGAGACCATATATTTT.

The chain combines TRBV5-1 with TRBJ2-3; 10 bases line up with TRBD2. This CDR3 has 18 residues. Unmatched junction bases numbered 11, after V lost 0 bases and J lost 4 bases. Germline CDR1 reads SGHRS; CDR2 reads YFSETQ. CDR3 coding DNA: TGCGCCAGCAGCTTGGATGGTCTAGCGGGAGTAGCGGCAGATACGCAGTATTTT. The encoded protein is CASSLDGLAGVAADTQYF.

The V and J genes are TRBV7-2 and TRBJ1-1; TRBD1 matches at 7 bases. CDR1 and CDR2 (germline): SGHTA, FQGNSA. There are 13 residues in the CDR3. Germline trimming cut 4 bases from V and 8 bases from J; bases unmatched to any gene: 7. CDR3 bases: TGTGCCAGCAGCTCCTCCCGACAGGGAGAAGCTTTCTTT. Protein product: CASSSSRQGEAFF.

This chain links TRBV27 with TRBJ2-3; perhaps TRBD2 as D (5 bases). Germline assignment: CDR1 MNHEY and CDR2 SMNVEV (reference sequence). The CDR3 has 13 residues. Trimming stripped 0 bases from V and 4 bases from J, with 5 bases between. In nucleotides, the CDR3 is TGTGCCAGCAGTTTATCGAGGGCAGATACGCAGTATTTT. It codes for CASSLSRADTQYF.

The genes are TRBV6-5 and TRBJ1-5; no clear D gene. CDR1 and CDR2 from the germline V gene are MNHEY and SVGAGI. Trimming shortened V by 0 bases and J by 1 base, and 7 bases separated the two germline ends. This CDR3 has 15 amino acids. CDR3 sequence (DNA): TGTGCCAGCAGTTACTCGGCGGAGAGCAATCAGCCCCAGCATTTT. This translates into CASSYSAESNQPQHF.

V is TRBV30 and J is TRBJ2-4; 9 positions match TRBD2. Trimming at V came to 3 bases and at J to 4 bases, leaving 7 bases not matched to a gene. The V gene's germline CDR1 is GTSNPN and CDR2 SVGIG (reference sequence). The CDR3 has 15 amino acids. In nucleotides, the CDR3 is TGTGCCTGGAGCCGGAGCGGGGGGCCGAAAAACATTCAGTACTTC. The encoded protein is CAWSRSGGPKNIQYF.

This clone occurred once. The genes are TRBV19 and TRBJ1-2; the match to TRBD1 covers 7 bases. Trimming cost V 6 bases and J 8 bases; bases outside gene matches: 9. The CDR3 extends over 13 amino acids. Germline loops: CDR1 LNHDA, CDR2 SQIVND (reference sequence). The chain's CDR3 is CASSEDRAGGYTF. For the CDR3, the DNA is TGTGCCAGTAGCGAAGACAGGGCGGGCGGCTACACCTTC.

This chain uses TRBV7-2 with TRBJ2-1, with TRBD1 as a possible D gene (6 bases). This CDR3 spans 15 amino acids. Germline-derived CDR1 and CDR2 are SGHTA and FQGNSA. V gave up 2 bases and J gave up 2 bases, with 10 bases separating them. For the CDR3, the DNA is TGTGCCAGCAGCTTAAGACAGGACCCCTACAATGAGCAGTTCTTC. This encodes CASSLRQDPYNEQFF.